This TCR beta chain was profiled in a study of blood T cell repertoires in COVID-19 (dated by TCRdb to between 2020 and 2021). About the full investigation: Samples from collaborators originated in the United States, Italy and Spain and spanned both the acute and convalescent phases of COVID-19. The dataset comprised deeply sampled blood TCRbeta repertoires from subjects exposed to, actively infected with, or recovered from COVID-19. The samples were drawn from the first 160 participants of the ongoing ImmuneRACE study and from 1,254 subjects provided by 6 global collaborators. The prospective study material was composed of cDNA or gDNA derived from T cells, B-cell-depleted T cells, or PBMCs. Nearly every sample came with metadata listing a de-identified subject ID, COVID-19 status, age in years and sex. A freely available public database, intended as a resource for researchers studying the immune response to SARS-CoV-2, is where the repertoires were released. Where available, HLA class I and class II types were taken from metadata supplied by the sample provider and were not determined by assay-based typing. Study-wide findings and limitations: How much clinical and demographic metadata was included differed by source and by participant, and the metadata was provided uncurated.

The immunoSEQ Assay, a bias-controlled multiplex PCR, was used to amplify TCRbeta CDR3 regions from genomic DNA. Regarding the original processing steps: Within the assay, amplification of reference gene primers was used to estimate how many nucleated cells each sample contained. To quantify the absolute abundance of each unique TCRbeta CDR3 rearrangement, sequence reads were collapsed and filtered. For each sample, productive Simpson clonality was calculated as the square root of Simpson's diversity index across productive rearrangements. The source is immuneACCESS, and TCRdb retained only in-frame sequences with V and J called. Part of the clones is not carried over; for the studies checked, unresolved V genes explain less than half of this, and the remainder is unexplained. D and trimming were read from the DNA, whereas the V and J calls and clone size are those reported in that table. In this sample the table shows roughly 80,000 clones, 90% of which occur a single time. Under 2% of the sample is taken by the ten largest.

The germline V gene provides CDR1 ENHRY and CDR2 SYGVKD. V loses 6 bases, J loses 5 bases, and the germline ends lie 8 bases apart. CDR3 length: 12 amino acids, cysteine to phenylalanine. The entry retains the CDR3 DNA only, 36 bases that are in frame from base 1. Each collaborating institution followed its own protocols to collect whole blood in K2EDTA tubes. For TCRbeta analysis, collaborator samples were shipped as frozen whole blood, as isolated PBMCs, or as DNA extracted from either sample type. Turning to this clone: It lacks a known antigen. No much larger clone is present one base from it, and per-base qualities are unavailable.

This receptor was taken from a man in his 60s with acute or convalescent COVID-19. The chain is made from TRBV10-3 and TRBJ2-1, with the D gene not confidently named. The specimen sequenced was peripheral blood. The CDR3 here reads CAIRPTDNEQFF. In nucleotides, the sequence is TGTGCCATCAGGCCTACAGACAATGAGCAGTTCTTC.